This entry lists 27 T cell receptor beta chains sequenced from one sample in a study of post-analysis software for immune sequencing data (dated by TCRdb to about 2015). The antigens these receptors bind are not known. Libraries were built with PCR. Sequencing instrument: Illumina HiSeq 2500. Unique molecular identifiers were incorporated into TCR beta cDNA libraries to reduce PCR and sequencing biases. TCRdb ran its own pipeline on the public reads, namely fastp trimming at Q25 and MiXCR clone calling, and kept in-frame beta chains. Here each entry gathers all rows of one CDR3 protein and keeps the most common genes and DNA. The sample table contains approximately 460,000 distinct CDR3 sequences; only one count was recorded for roughly 45% of them. The ten largest account for 9% to 14% of the sample. The investigation overall reported the following: Significantly higher frequencies in patients than in controls were found for about 5 TRBV segments, including TRBV5-6, TRBV5-1 and TRBV20-1.

Specimen: blood. The receptors come from a girl aged 10 to 17 with multiple sclerosis.

J is TRBJ2-5 and V is TRBV20-1; 7 positions agree with TRBD2. The germline V gene has CDR1 DFQATT and CDR2 SNEGSKA (reference sequence). The V gene end was trimmed by 4 bases and the J gene end by 5 bases; junction bases not matched to a gene: 13. This CDR3 contains 15 residues. The CDR3 reads CSANFRGRDWETQYF. CDR3 DNA sequence: TGCAGTGCTAACTTCCGGGGGAGGGATTGGGAGACCCAGTACTTC.

The rearrangement links TRBV29-1 to TRBJ2-6, with D unclear. V was trimmed by 8 bases and J by 0 bases, leaving 11 bases between them. CDR1 and CDR2 from the germline V gene are SQVTM and ANQGSEA. CDR3 length: 14 amino acids. CDR3 nucleotides: TGCAGCATCCGACTGAACTCTGGGGCCAACGTCCTGACTTTC. This sequence encodes CSIRLNSGANVLTF. The variable domain in full, with the rest retrieved from reference TRBV29-1 and TRBJ2-6, is SAVISQKPSRDICQRGTSLTIQCQVDSQVTMMFWYRQQPGQSLTLIATANQGSEATYESGFVIDKFPISRPNLTFSTLTVSNMSPEDSSIYLCSIRLNSGANVLTFGAGSRLTVL.

V and J are TRBV5-1 and TRBJ2-3; D is possibly TRBD1 (7 bases). Trimming took 4 bases from V and 2 from J, leaving 11 bases between them. CDR3 length: 14 amino acids. Per germline, CDR1 SGHRS and CDR2 YFSETQ. In DNA form, the CDR3 reads TGCGCCAGCAGCGGAGGGACAGACACAGATACGCAGTATTTT. Its protein is CASSGGTDTDTQYF.

V gene TRBV24-1 combines with J gene TRBJ2-1; 10 bases align to TRBD2. There are 15 residues in the CDR3. Per the germline V gene, CDR1 is KGHDR and CDR2 is SFDVKD. Trimming took 9 bases from V and 5 from J; bases not matched to a gene: 9. CDR3 amino acids: CATGKRLAGDNEQFF. The CDR3 DNA follows: TGTGCCACCGGGAAAAGACTAGCGGGTGACAATGAGCAGTTCTTC.

This clonotype was counted only a few times. The genes are TRBV12-3 or TRBV12-4 and TRBJ2-1; D may match TRBD1 or TRBD2 (6 bases each). This CDR3 spans 13 amino acids. The V and J ends lost 3 bases and 6 bases respectively, with 9 bases between them. CDR3 DNA sequence: TGTGCCAGCAGTTTCCGGGGGCCCAATGAGCAGTTCTTC. This codes for CASSFRGPNEQFF.

This clonotype was counted once. The rearrangement links TRBV13 to TRBJ2-3, with D possibly TRBD1 on 6 matching bases. CDR1 and CDR2 (germline): PRHDT, FYEKMQ (reference sequence). This CDR3 is built from 17 residues. Trimming took off 0 bases at V and 4 bases at J, with 17 bases between the two ends. The chain's CDR3 is CASSLGGQQGDADTQYF. CDR3 DNA: TGTGCCAGCAGCTTAGGAGGACAGCAGGGAGACGCAGATACGCAGTATTTT. Full variable domain (remainder filled in from reference TRBV13 and TRBJ2-3): AAGVIQSPRHLIKEKRETATLKCYPIPRHDTVYWYQQGPGQDPQFLISFYEKMQSDKGSIPDRFSAQQFSDYHSELNMSSLELGDSALYFCASSLGGQQGDADTQYFGPGTRLTVL.

CDR3 loop: CASSLAYGGRGYTF. The DNA of the CDR3 is TGTGCCAGCAGCTTAGCGTACGGGGGACGGGGCTACACCTTC. V and J are TRBV7-8 and TRBJ1-2; a weak D match, TRBD1 (5 bases). The V end lost 0 bases, the J end lost 8 bases, and 13 bases lay between the germline ends. Germline V lookup: CDR1 SGHVS, CDR2 FQNEAQ. This CDR3 contains 14 residues.

Concerning this clonotype: Germline and junction disagree at one end, which may indicate a read error. J is TRBJ2-5 and V is TRBV5-1; 11 bases match TRBD1. The CDR3 is made up of 14 amino acids. Germline V gene sequence: CDR1 SGHRS, CDR2 YFSETQ. The CDR3 loop reads CASSLGQGEETQYF. The CDR3 DNA reads TGTGCCAGCAGCTTGGGACAGGGGGAAGAGACCCAGTACTTC.

This clonotype has only a few counts. The chain uses TRBV28 and TRBJ2-7; D may correspond to TRBD1 or TRBD2 (6 bases each). Germline V CDR1 and CDR2: MDHEN, SYDVKM. The CDR3 covers 15 residues. Trimming pared 2 bases from V and 5 bases from J, leaving 16 bases between. The CDR3 DNA reads TGTGCCAGCAGTTTAGGGGGGTCTGGGGGCGACGAGCAGTACTTC. Its translation is CASSLGGSGGDEQYF.

This clonotype showed up just a few times. This rearrangement joins TRBV4-1 to TRBJ2-7; 9 bases match TRBD1. This CDR3 has 19 residues. J was trimmed by 2 bases and V by 1 base; bases with no gene match: 15. Germline loops: CDR1 MGHRA, CDR2 YSYEKL. CDR3 bases: TGCGCCAGCAGCCAAGTAGGCGGACCGGGGACAGGGCTAACCTACGAGCAGTACTTC. Encoded protein: CASSQVGGPGTGLTYEQYF.

This clonotype was recorded a few times. The chain links TRBV12-3 or TRBV12-4 to TRBJ2-3, with 9 positions matching TRBD2. The CDR3 consists of 15 residues. V was clipped by 3 bases and J by 4 bases; unmatched bases: 5. CDR3 sequence reads: CASSFSAGGSDTQYF. As DNA, the CDR3 is TGTGCCAGCAGTTTCTCGGCGGGAGGGTCAGATACGCAGTATTTT.

This chain joins TRBV7-3 and TRBJ1-1; the D is unclear. Germline V CDR1 and CDR2: SGHTA, FQGTGA. Trimming cost V 4 bases and J 3 bases, with 15 bases left between them. The CDR3 covers 15 residues. CDR3 DNA: TGTGCCAGCAGCTCCACCGGAATCTTGGACACTGAAGCTTTCTTT. This encodes CASSSTGILDTEAFF.

The chain joins TRBV7-9 to TRBJ1-1; D gene uncertain. Germline lookup yields CDR1 SEHNR and CDR2 FQNEAQ (reference sequence). V was clipped by 1 base and J by 4 bases, with 7 bases between them. The CDR3 is 13 amino acids. The CDR3 spells CASSLGLGTEAFF. The CDR3 DNA is TGTGCCAGCAGCTTAGGACTCGGCACTGAAGCTTTCTTT.

On this clonotype: Germline and junction disagree at one end, which may indicate a read error. The chain uses TRBV5-1 and TRBJ1-1, with 10 positions matching TRBD1. Germline V gene sequence: CDR1 SGHRS, CDR2 YFSETQ. This CDR3 region has 15 residues. CDR3 protein: CVSSPRTGGMAEAFF. Here the CDR3 DNA reads TGCGTCAGCAGCCCGAGGACAGGGGGAATGGCTGAAGCTTTCTTT.

Sample share makes this clonotype large. The CDR3 region is CASSLGPPRQVDTF. The CDR3 coding sequence is TGTGCCAGCAGTTTAGGGCCCCCTCGGCAGGTCGACACCTTC. The gene calls are TRBV28 and TRBJ1-2; D is uncertain. This CDR3 spans 14 amino acids. In germline, CDR1 is MDHEN, CDR2 SYDVKM. V was clipped by 2 bases and J by 12 bases, with 19 bases between them.

V is TRBV28 and J is TRBJ2-7; D gene ambiguous. This CDR3 is built from 16 residues. The V and J ends lost 1 base and 7 bases respectively, with 20 bases between them. Germline values: CDR1 MDHEN, CDR2 SYDVKM. In nucleotides, the CDR3 is TGTGCCAGCAGTTTATCTGCTCATCCTACCCACGGAGAGCAGTACTTC. Amino acid sequence: CASSLSAHPTHGEQYF.

The rearrangement joins TRBV18 to TRBJ1-2, with TRBD1 identical over 9 bases. This CDR3 is 13 amino acids long. Germline V gene data show CDR1 as KGHSH and CDR2 as LQKENI. J lost 10 bases, V lost 1 base, and 4 bases had no gene match. CDR3 coding DNA: TGTGCCAGCTCACCACGCGACAGGGGGGCCTACACCTTC. Translating it yields CASSPRDRGAYTF.

The gene calls are TRBV4-1 and TRBJ1-5; 7 bases agree with TRBD1. The ends lost 4 bases at V and 1 base at J; junction bases unmatched: 4. The CDR3 runs 15 residues. The V gene's germline CDR1 is MGHRA and CDR2 YSYEKL. The CDR3 here is CASSPQQGSNQPQHF. CDR3 sequence (DNA): TGCGCCAGCAGCCCTCAACAGGGGAGCAATCAGCCCCAGCATTTT.

The table lists this clonotype with many counts. This chain uses TRBV3-1 with TRBJ2-5; D remains unclear. The CDR3 has 12 amino acids. The germline V gene has CDR1 LGHDT and CDR2 YNNKEL (reference sequence). V gave up 1 base and J gave up 4 bases, with 4 bases separating them. The CDR3 DNA reads TGTGCCAGCAGCCAAGTCGGAGAGACCCAGTACTTC. This sequence encodes CASSQVGETQYF.

The chain has TRBV19 and TRBJ2-1; D is unclear. TRBJ2-7 explains the end of the DNA better; the J call may be wrong. From germline, CDR1 is LNHDA and CDR2 SQIVND (reference sequence). The CDR3 has 15 amino acids. CDR3 loop: CASTDGPDGYNEQYF. Written as DNA, the CDR3 is TGTGCCAGTACCGATGGGCCAGATGGCTACAATGAGCAGTACTTC.

In its sample, this clonotype was seen a few times. The V call is TRBV28, the J call TRBJ2-7, with 7 bases lining up with TRBD1. The CDR3 runs to 15 residues. Germline V gene data show CDR1 as MDHEN and CDR2 as SYDVKM. Unmatched junction bases numbered 11, after V lost 6 bases and J lost 3 bases. CDR3 sequence reads: CASRILQGSDYEQYF. For the CDR3, the DNA is TGTGCCAGCAGGATCCTACAGGGGTCTGACTACGAGCAGTACTTC.

The sample holds a few counts of this clonotype. The junction departs from the called germline gene at one end, perhaps through a read error. The chain combines TRBV5-1 with TRBJ1-2; TRBD1 might be the D (6 bases). The CDR3 is 13 amino acids. The germline V gene has CDR1 SGHRS and CDR2 YFSETQ. The CDR3 region is CASSPDRRAAYTF. For the CDR3, the DNA is TGCGCCAGCAGCCCCGACAGGAGAGCGGCCTACACCTTT. Based on the CDR3 plus reference TRBV5-1 and TRBJ1-2, the full variable domain is KAGVTQTPRYLIKTRGQQVTLSCSPISGHRSVSWYQQTPGQGLQFLFEYFSETQRNKGNFPGRFSGRQFSNSRSEMNVSTLELGDSALYLCASSPDRRAAYTFGSGTRLTVV.

This sequence joins TRBV6-5 and TRBJ2-5, with 8 bases lining up with TRBD1. The trim removed 2 bases at V and 4 bases at J, leaving 6 bases unmatched. The CDR3 spans 15 residues. Per germline, CDR1 MNHEY and CDR2 SVGAGI. The DNA of the CDR3 is TGTGCCAGCAGTTACGAGGGTACAGGGGGAGAGACCCAGTACTTC. Its protein is CASSYEGTGGETQYF.

V is TRBV6-1 and J is TRBJ1-1; 8 nucleotides agree with TRBD1. Germline CDR1 and CDR2: MNHNS and SASEGT. J lost 5 bases, V lost 6 bases, and 5 bases had no gene match. CDR3 length: 13 amino acids. The CDR3 loop reads CASREQGGTEAFF. The CDR3 DNA sequence: TGTGCCAGCAGAGAACAGGGGGGGACTGAAGCTTTCTTT.

V is TRBV28 and J is TRBJ2-6, with D maybe TRBD1 (5 bases). V was cut by 7 bases and J by 4 bases, with 14 bases left in between. CDR3 length: 15 residues. The germline V gene has CDR1 MDHEN and CDR2 SYDVKM. The CDR3 loop is CASTWQGTGANVLTF. CDR3 DNA: TGTGCCAGCACTTGGCAGGGTACGGGGGCCAACGTCCTGACTTTC.

V is TRBV18 and J is TRBJ2-1, with D possibly being TRBD1 (5 bases). The CDR3 sequence is 16 residues long. Germline V gene sequence: CDR1 KGHSH, CDR2 LQKENI. Deletions cut 3 bases from V and 0 bases from J, with 12 bases between. The CDR3 sequence: CASSPGQLDSYNEQFF. CDR3 coding DNA: TGTGCCAGCTCACCCGGACAACTGGACTCCTACAATGAGCAGTTCTTC.

The chain recombines TRBV24-1 with TRBJ1-3; D is unresolved. V was clipped by 6 bases and J by 1 base, with 6 bases between them. Germline CDR1 and CDR2: KGHDR and SFDVKD. The length of the CDR3 is 13 residues. This CDR3 reads CATSSISGNTIYF. The CDR3 DNA sequence: TGTGCCACCAGTTCCATATCTGGAAACACCATATATTTT.